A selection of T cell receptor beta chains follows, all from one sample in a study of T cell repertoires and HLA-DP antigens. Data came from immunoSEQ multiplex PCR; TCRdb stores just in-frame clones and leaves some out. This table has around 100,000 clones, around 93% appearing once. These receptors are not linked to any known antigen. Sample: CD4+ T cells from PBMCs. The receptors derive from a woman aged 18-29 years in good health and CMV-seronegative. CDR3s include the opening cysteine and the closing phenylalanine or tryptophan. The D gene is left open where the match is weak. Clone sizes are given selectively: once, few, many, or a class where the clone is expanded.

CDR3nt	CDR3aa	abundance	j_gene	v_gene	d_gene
TGTGCCAGCAGTGAAAGACAGGGCTACTCCTCTGGGGCCAACGTCCTGACTTTC	CASSERQGYSSGANVLTF	-	TRBJ2-6	TRBV25-1	TRBD1
TGTGCCAGCAGCCTGATAGGGGCGGGGGCGAATAGCAATCAGCCCCAGCATTTT	CASSLIGAGANSNQPQHF	once	TRBJ1-5	TRBV27	-
TGTGCCAGCAGTTTAGGTAGCGGGAGTCCAAAGACCCAGTACTTC	CASSLGSGSPKTQYF	-	TRBJ2-5	TRBV27	TRBD2
TGTGCCAGTCAGTCCTCGGGGGCAACTGAAGCTTTCTTT	CASQSSGATEAFF	few	TRBJ1-1	TRBV19	-
TGCGCCAGCACCCCGGAAGGGGCAGCGGGGCGAGATACGCAGTATTTT	CASTPEGAAGRDTQYF	-	TRBJ2-3	TRBV4-1	TRBD2
TGTGCCAGCTCACCACCGACGGGGGGCGGCTATGGCTACACCTTC	CASSPPTGGGYGYTF	-	TRBJ1-2	TRBV18	-
TGTGCCAGCAGTTGGAGCTCTGGAAACACCATATATTTT	CASSWSSGNTIYF	-	TRBJ1-3	TRBV28	-
TGCAGCGTCCTCCCACGGACAGGGACTGGGGATGGCTACACCTTC	CSVLPRTGTGDGYTF	-	TRBJ1-2	TRBV29-1	TRBD1
TGTGCCAGCACTCCAAATCCACTGAACACCGGGGAGCTGTTTTTT	CASTPNPLNTGELFF	-	TRBJ2-2	TRBV7-2	-
TGTGCCAGCAGCTTAGCTCGGGACAGGTTACTCTATGGCTACACCTTC	CASSLARDRLLYGYTF	-	TRBJ1-2	TRBV7-9	TRBD1
TGTGCCAGCTCACCCCGACAGAACACCGGGGAGCTGTTTTTT	CASSPRQNTGELFF	-	TRBJ2-2	TRBV18	-
TGTGCCAGCACCCGGAGAAGGGGTTCCGGGGAGCTGTTTTTT	CASTRRRGSGELFF	-	TRBJ2-2	TRBV9	-
TGTGCCAGCAGCCGCAAGACAGGGCCAAAGAATTCACCCCTCCACTTT	CASSRKTGPKNSPLHF	-	TRBJ1-6	TRBV5-4	TRBD1
TGTGCCAGCAGCCTCGGGACCCTACAAGAGACCCAGTACTTC	CASSLGTLQETQYF	few	TRBJ2-5	TRBV9	-
TGTGCCAGCAGCTTAGTCCCCTTGTTGCAGACCCAGTACTTC	CASSLVPLLQTQYF	-	TRBJ2-5	TRBV7-2	-
TGTGCCAGCAGTTTAACAGGGTTCCTACCCCAGCATTTT	CASSLTGFLPQHF	-	TRBJ1-5	TRBV27	-
TGCGCCAGCAGCCTAGGAGGGATTAGCAATCAGCCCCAGCATTTT	CASSLGGISNQPQHF	-	TRBJ1-5	TRBV5-1	-
TGCGCCAGCAGCTCTGGGACACAACAAGAGACCCAGTACTTC	CASSSGTQQETQYF	-	TRBJ2-5	TRBV5-1	-
TGTGCCAGCAGTTACTCGGGACCGGGGGCTAATGAAAAACTGTTTTTT	CASSYSGPGANEKLFF	once	TRBJ1-4	TRBV6-6	-
TGTGCCAGCAGTGCTATGGGAGGGGACAATCAGCCCCAGCATTTT	CASSAMGGDNQPQHF	-	TRBJ1-5	TRBV6-6	-
TGTGCCAGCAGCTTAACGACCGGGGAGCTGTTTTTT	CASSLTTGELFF	-	TRBJ2-2	TRBV7-3	-
TGTGCCAGCAGCTTAAGGGTCCGATGGAATGAAAAACTGTTTTTT	CASSLRVRWNEKLFF	-	TRBJ1-4	TRBV7-3	-
TGTGCCAGCAGTCCCCTCTGGTCACCGTCAAGCTCTGGAAACACCATATATTTT	CASSPLWSPSSSGNTIYF	once	TRBJ1-3	TRBV11-2	-
TGTGCCAGCAGACTAGGGGGCTCCTACAATGAGCAGTTCTTC	CASRLGGSYNEQFF	-	TRBJ2-1	TRBV5-8	-
TGTGCCAGCAGCTTACGGACAGGGGTGATGGAGACCCAGTACTTC	CASSLRTGVMETQYF	once	TRBJ2-5	TRBV7-9	TRBD1
TGTGCCAGCAGAACAGGGTCGGGTGGATCACCCCTCCACTTT	CASRTGSGGSPLHF	-	TRBJ1-6	TRBV25-1	-
TGTGCCAGCAGTCCTCCACTCAAGAGGGGGGTCAATCAGCCCCAGCATTTT	CASSPPLKRGVNQPQHF	-	TRBJ1-5	TRBV28	-
TGTGCCAGCAGTGGCCTGGGGGCATTCGAAGAGACCCAGTACTTC	CASSGLGAFEETQYF	-	TRBJ2-5	TRBV9	-
TGTGCCAGCAGCCCCGACAGGGTGACCAACGTCCTGACTTTC	CASSPDRVTNVLTF	few	TRBJ2-6	TRBV6-5	TRBD1
TGTGCCAGCAGCCAAGACCGGGCTAGCTCTGGGACCCAGTACTTC	CASSQDRASSGTQYF	-	TRBJ2-5	TRBV4-2	-
TGTGCCAGCAGTTCCCAGGGCGGGACTAGCGGGGGGGCCTTTGGGGAGCAGTTCTTC	CASSSQGGTSGGAFGEQFF	-	TRBJ2-1	TRBV28	TRBD2
TGTGCCAGCAGCAGGGGGGGTAGCACAGATACGCAGTATTTT	CASSRGGSTDTQYF	-	TRBJ2-3	TRBV13	-
TGTGCCAGCAGCTTAGGAGTCGGGGCAGATACGCAGTATTTT	CASSLGVGADTQYF	-	TRBJ2-3	TRBV7-2	-
TGTGCCAGCAGTTTATATATCACCGGGGAGCTGTTTTTT	CASSLYITGELFF	-	TRBJ2-2	TRBV27	-
TGTGCCAGCAACGAATCCCCGGGACGGGGGAACACTGAAGCTTTCTTT	CASNESPGRGNTEAFF	-	TRBJ1-1	TRBV7-9	-
TGTGCCAGCAGGGCACAGGGGAATGAGCAGTTCTTC	CASRAQGNEQFF	-	TRBJ2-1	TRBV2	TRBD1
TGTGCCAGCAGCCTCGGACAGGTGAACACCGGGGAGCTGTTTTTT	CASSLGQVNTGELFF	-	TRBJ2-2	TRBV7-9	TRBD1
TGTGCCAGCAGCTTGAAAGGTCAGGGTCGAGGCTACACCTTC	CASSLKGQGRGYTF	-	TRBJ1-2	TRBV5-4	-
TGTGCCAGTAGAGAGGACAGGGGGAACACTGAAGCTTTCTTT	CASREDRGNTEAFF	-	TRBJ1-1	TRBV19	TRBD1
TGTGCCAGCTCAGCAACCGGGACAAAAGAGACCCAGTACTTC	CASSATGTKETQYF	-	TRBJ2-5	TRBV18	-
TGTGCCAGCAGCCAAGGTGAACGGTTCGAGTTGGCGGGGCAGTTCTTC	CASSQGERFELAGQFF	-	TRBJ2-1	TRBV4-2	-
TGTGCCAGCAGTTTATGGGATAGGCCCTACGAGCAGTACTTC	CASSLWDRPYEQYF	-	TRBJ2-7	TRBV27	-
TGTGCCAGCAGCTTCCTTTACAACTATGGCTACACCTTC	CASSFLYNYGYTF	-	TRBJ1-2	TRBV5-4	-